The 7 T cell receptor beta chains below all came from one sample that was sequenced in a study of T cell responses to AZD1222 COVID-19 vaccine. Profiled with immunoSEQ multiplex PCR; TCRdb holds only in-frame clones, not every one. The sample contains over 45,000 clones, around 85% of which appear only once. The sequencing used peripheral blood, collected on day 0 of MenACWY control vaccination. The receptors stem from an adult in good health.

The V and J genes are TRBV6-5 and TRBJ1-2; tentative D call: TRBD1 (6 bases). This CDR3 is built from 15 residues. CDR1 and CDR2 from the germline V gene are MNHEY and SVGAGI. V lost 1 base and J lost 1, with 10 bases in between. The DNA for the CDR3 is TGTGCCAGCAGTTACTTACAGGGCAATAACTATGGCTACACCTTC. Translation gives CASSYLQGNNYGYTF.

The chain couples TRBV28 to TRBJ2-3; 8 nucleotides align to TRBD2. The J segment lost 4 bases and the V segment lost 4 bases, leaving 16 bases of the junction unmatched. This CDR3 comprises 18 residues. Germline V CDR1 and CDR2: MDHEN, SYDVKM. CDR3 DNA: TGTGCCAGCAGTTCGGCCCAGGGACTAGTGTCAATATCAGATACGCAGTATTTT. Translation gives CASSSAQGLVSISDTQYF.

The chain carries TRBV7-8 and TRBJ1-2; TRBD1 might be the D (5 bases). Germline V gene sequence: CDR1 SGHVS, CDR2 FQNEAQ. The CDR3 spans 17 residues. V was clipped by 5 bases and J by 4 bases, with 23 bases between them. CDR3 region: CASSLTGAALAGYGYTF. The CDR3, as DNA: TGTGCCAGCAGCCTGACCGGGGCCGCCTTAGCAGGCTATGGCTACACCTTC.

V is TRBV5-1 and J is TRBJ1-2, with 9 bases lining up with TRBD1. Trimming at V came to 8 bases and at J to 7 bases, leaving 6 bases not matched to a gene. CDR1 is SGHRS, CDR2 YFSETQ, per germline. CDR3 length: 12 amino acids. Here the CDR3 reads CASGDRESGYTF. The CDR3 DNA follows: TGCGCCAGTGGGGACAGGGAATCTGGCTACACCTTC.

V gene TRBV15 combines with J gene TRBJ2-1; tentatively, D is TRBD1 or TRBD2 (6 bases each). The CDR3 has 13 amino acids. CDR1 is LNHNV, CDR2 YYDKDF, per germline (reference sequence). Trimming removed 0 bases from V and 8 bases from J, with 8 bases in between. The CDR3 DNA reads as TGTGCCACCAGCAGAGATAGGGGGGATGAGCAGTTCTTC. It encodes CATSRDRGDEQFF.

The chain joins TRBV9 to TRBJ1-5; 10 bases are shared with TRBD1. After removal of 4 bases from V and 5 bases from J, the junction contained 6 bases not matched to a gene. The CDR3 is 15 residues long. Germline assignment: CDR1 SGDLS and CDR2 YYNGEE. The CDR3 nucleotides read TGTGCCAGCAGCACAACCGGGACAGGGGATCAGCCCCAGCATTTT. Its protein product is CASSTTGTGDQPQHF.

V is TRBV6-6 and J is TRBJ1-3; 8 positions match TRBD1. V lost 5 bases and J lost 4; bases outside the gene matches: 4. CDR3 size: 14 residues. From germline, CDR1 is MNHNY and CDR2 SVGAGI (reference sequence). CDR3 loop: CASSAGQEGNTIYF. CDR3 DNA sequence: TGTGCCAGCAGTGCGGGACAGGAAGGAAACACCATATATTTT.